The present T cell receptor (beta chain) was sequenced within a study of vaccination and CD4 T cells after COVID-19. Findings and limits, study-wide: Early post-infection timepoints were missing, and relatively few convalescent patients were studied.

V shed 6 bases and J 4 bases; nucleotides not matched to a gene: 5. Germline V CDR1 and CDR2: SGHTA, FQGTGA. CDR3 size: 13 residues. The Oncomine TCR Beta short-read assay was applied to DNA of cultured CD4+ T cells. TCRdb reprocessed the PCR reads with MiXCR, giving one entry per CDR3 protein. Of about 10,000 distinct CDR3 sequences in the sample, just over 60% are singletons; the top ten hold roughly a sixth. Notes on this clonotype: As yet, its antigen is unknown.

Treatment noted: roughly ten-day PBMC culture with coronavirus spike peptide pools or control peptides (ViraFEST assay). The J gene is TRBJ1-1, the V gene TRBV7-3, with 7 bases matching TRBD1. Sequencing was performed on CD4+ T cells from blood, cultured in vitro. The sequence was obtained from a human donor who had recovered from COVID-19. The CDR3 DNA is TGTGCCAGCAGTCGACAGGGTATCACTGAAGCTTTCTTT. The encoded protein is CASSRQGITEAFF.